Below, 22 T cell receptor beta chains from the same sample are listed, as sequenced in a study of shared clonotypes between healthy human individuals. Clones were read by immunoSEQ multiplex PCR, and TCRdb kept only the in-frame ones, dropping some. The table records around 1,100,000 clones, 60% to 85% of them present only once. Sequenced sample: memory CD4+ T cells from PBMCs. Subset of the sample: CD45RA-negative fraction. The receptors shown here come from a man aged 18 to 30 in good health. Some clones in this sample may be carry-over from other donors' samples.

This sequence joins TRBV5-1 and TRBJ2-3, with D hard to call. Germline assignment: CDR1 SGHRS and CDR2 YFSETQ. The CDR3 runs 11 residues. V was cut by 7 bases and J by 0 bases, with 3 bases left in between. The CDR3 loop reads CASGSTDTQYF. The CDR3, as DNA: TGCGCCAGCGGAAGCACAGATACGCAGTATTTT.

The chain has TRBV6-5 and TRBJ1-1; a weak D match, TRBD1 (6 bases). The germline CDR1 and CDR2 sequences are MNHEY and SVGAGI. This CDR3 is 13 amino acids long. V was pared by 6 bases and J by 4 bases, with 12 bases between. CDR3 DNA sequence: TGTGCCAGCAGCCCAGGGGTTCGCACTGAAGCTTTCTTT. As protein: CASSPGVRTEAFF.

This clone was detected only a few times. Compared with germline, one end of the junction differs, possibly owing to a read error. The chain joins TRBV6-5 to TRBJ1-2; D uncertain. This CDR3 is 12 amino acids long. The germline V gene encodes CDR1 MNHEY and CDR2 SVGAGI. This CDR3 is CASSDSAYGYTF. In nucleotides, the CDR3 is TGTGCCAGCAGTGACTCCGCTTATGGCTACACCTTC.

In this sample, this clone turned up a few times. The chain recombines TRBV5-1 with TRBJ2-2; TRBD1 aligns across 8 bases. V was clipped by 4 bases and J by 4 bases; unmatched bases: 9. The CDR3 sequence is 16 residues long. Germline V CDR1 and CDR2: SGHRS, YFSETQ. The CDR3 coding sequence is TGCGCCAGCAGCAGAGAGACAGGGGTTGGCACCGGGGAGCTGTTTTTT. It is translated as CASSRETGVGTGELFF.

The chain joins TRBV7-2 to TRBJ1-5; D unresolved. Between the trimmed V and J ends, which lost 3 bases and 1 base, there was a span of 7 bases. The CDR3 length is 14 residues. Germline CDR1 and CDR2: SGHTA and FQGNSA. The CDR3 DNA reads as TGTGCCAGCAGCTTGGGGATGAGCAATCAGCCCCAGCATTTT. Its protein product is CASSLGMSNQPQHF.

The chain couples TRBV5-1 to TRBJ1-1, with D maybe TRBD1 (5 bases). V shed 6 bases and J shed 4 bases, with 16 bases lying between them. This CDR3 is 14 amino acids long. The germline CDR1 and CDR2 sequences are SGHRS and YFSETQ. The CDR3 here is CASTPGTGSTEAFF. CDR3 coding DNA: TGCGCCAGCACCCCGGGGACGGGGAGCACTGAAGCTTTCTTT.

CDR3 coding DNA: TGTGCCACTCAGGACAGGGCTAACTATGGCTACACCTTC. This gives the protein CATQDRANYGYTF. The chain is built from TRBV19 and TRBJ1-2; TRBD1 aligns across 8 bases. CDR1 is LNHDA, CDR2 SQIVND, per germline (reference sequence). The CDR3 has 13 residues. J lost 0 bases, V lost 10 bases, and 4 bases had no gene match.

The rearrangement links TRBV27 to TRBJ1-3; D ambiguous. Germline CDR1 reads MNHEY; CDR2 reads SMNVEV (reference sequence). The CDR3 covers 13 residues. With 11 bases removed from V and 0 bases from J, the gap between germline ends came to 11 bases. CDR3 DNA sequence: TGTGCCCCGACCAGTCACTCTGGAAACACCATATATTTT. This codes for CAPTSHSGNTIYF.

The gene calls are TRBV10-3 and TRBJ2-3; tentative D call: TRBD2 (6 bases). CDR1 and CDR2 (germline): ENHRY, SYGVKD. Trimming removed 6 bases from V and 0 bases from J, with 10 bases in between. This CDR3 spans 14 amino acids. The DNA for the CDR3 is TGTGCCATCAGGAGGGACTCTAGCACAGATACGCAGTATTTT. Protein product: CAIRRDSSTDTQYF.

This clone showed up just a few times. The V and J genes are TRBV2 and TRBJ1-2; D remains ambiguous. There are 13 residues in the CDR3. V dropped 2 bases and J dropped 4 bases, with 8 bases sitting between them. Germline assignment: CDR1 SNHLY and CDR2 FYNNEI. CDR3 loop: CASSELRTYGYTF. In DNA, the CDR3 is TGTGCCAGCAGTGAATTACGGACCTATGGCTACACCTTC.

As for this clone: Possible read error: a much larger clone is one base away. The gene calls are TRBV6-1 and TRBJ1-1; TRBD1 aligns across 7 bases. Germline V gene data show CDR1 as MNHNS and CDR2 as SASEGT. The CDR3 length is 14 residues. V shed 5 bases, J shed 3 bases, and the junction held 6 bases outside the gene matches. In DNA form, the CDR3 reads TGTGCCAGCAGTTTAGACAGGGCGGACACTGAAGCTTTCTTT. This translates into CASSLDRADTEAFF.

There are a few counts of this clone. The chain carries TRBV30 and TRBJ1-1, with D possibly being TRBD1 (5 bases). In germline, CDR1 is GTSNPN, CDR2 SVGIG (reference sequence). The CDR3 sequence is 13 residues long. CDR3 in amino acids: CARGDRRNTEAFF. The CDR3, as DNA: TGTGCGCGGGGGGACCGCAGGAACACTGAAGCTTTCTTT.

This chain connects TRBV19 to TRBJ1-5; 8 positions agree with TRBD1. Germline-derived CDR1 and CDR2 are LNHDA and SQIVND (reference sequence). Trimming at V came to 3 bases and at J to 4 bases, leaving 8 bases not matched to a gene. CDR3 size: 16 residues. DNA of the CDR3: TGTGCCAGTAGTATCGGGGCAGGGGGCGTGAATCAGCCCCAGCATTTT. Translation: CASSIGAGGVNQPQHF.

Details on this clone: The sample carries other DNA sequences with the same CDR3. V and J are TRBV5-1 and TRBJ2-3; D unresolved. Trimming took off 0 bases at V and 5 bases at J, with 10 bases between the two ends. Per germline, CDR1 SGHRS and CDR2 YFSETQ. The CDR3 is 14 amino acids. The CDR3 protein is CASSLATPGDTQYF. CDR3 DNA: TGCGCCAGCAGCTTGGCCACACCCGGAGATACGCAGTATTTT.

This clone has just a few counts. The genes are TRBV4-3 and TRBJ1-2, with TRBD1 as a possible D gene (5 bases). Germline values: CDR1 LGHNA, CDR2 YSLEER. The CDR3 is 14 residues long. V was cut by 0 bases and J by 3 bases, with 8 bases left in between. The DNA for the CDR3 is TGCGCCAGCAGCCAAGATGGGACTGACTATGGCTACACCTTC. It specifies CASSQDGTDYGYTF.

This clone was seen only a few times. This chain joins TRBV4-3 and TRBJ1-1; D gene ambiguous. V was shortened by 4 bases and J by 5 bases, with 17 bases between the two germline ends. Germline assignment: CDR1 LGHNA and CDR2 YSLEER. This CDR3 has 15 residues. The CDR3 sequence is CASSRTWTGGTEAFF. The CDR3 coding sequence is TGCGCCAGCAGCCGAACCTGGACCGGAGGTACTGAAGCTTTCTTT.

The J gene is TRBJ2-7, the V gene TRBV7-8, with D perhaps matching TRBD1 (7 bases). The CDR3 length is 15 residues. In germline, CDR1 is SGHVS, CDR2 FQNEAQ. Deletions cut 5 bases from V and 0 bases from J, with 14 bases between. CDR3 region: CASSQGGVSSYEQYF. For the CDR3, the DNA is TGTGCCAGCAGCCAGGGGGGCGTGAGCTCCTACGAGCAGTACTTC.

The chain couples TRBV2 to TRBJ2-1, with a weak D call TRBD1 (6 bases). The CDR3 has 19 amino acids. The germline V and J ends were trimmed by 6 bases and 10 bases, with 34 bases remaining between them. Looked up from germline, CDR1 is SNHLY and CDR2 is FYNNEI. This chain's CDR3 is CASRLHPIRSLLETGEQFF. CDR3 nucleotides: TGTGCCAGCAGACTCCATCCCATCCGTAGCCTACTGGAGACAGGAGAGCAGTTCTTC. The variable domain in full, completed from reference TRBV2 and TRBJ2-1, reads EPEVTQTPSHQVTQMGQEVILRCVPISNHLYFYWYRQILGQKVEFLVSFYNNEISEKSEIFDDQFSVERPDGSNFTLKIRSTKLEDSAMYFCASRLHPIRSLLETGEQFFGPGTRLTVL.

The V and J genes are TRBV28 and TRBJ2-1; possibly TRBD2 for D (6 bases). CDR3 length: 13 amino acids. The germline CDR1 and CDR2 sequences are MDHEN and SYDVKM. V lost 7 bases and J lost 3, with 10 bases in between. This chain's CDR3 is CASNAGNYNEQFF. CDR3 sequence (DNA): TGTGCCAGCAATGCGGGAAACTACAATGAGCAGTTCTTC.

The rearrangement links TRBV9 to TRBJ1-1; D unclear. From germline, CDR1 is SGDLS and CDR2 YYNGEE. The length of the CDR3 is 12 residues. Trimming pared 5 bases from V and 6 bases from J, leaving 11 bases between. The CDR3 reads CASSAHEAEAFF. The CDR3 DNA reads TGTGCCAGCAGTGCGCATGAGGCTGAAGCTTTCTTT.

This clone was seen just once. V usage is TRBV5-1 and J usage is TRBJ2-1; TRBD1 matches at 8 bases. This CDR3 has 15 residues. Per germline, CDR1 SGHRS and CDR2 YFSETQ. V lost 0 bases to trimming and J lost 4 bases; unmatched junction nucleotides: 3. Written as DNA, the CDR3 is TGCGCCAGCAGCTTGGACGGGACAGGTTACAATGAGCAGTTCTTC. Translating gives CASSLDGTGYNEQFF. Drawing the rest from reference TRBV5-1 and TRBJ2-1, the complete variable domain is KAGVTQTPRYLIKTRGQQVTLSCSPISGHRSVSWYQQTPGQGLQFLFEYFSETQRNKGNFPGRFSGRQFSNSRSEMNVSTLELGDSALYLCASSLDGTGYNEQFFGPGTRLTVL.

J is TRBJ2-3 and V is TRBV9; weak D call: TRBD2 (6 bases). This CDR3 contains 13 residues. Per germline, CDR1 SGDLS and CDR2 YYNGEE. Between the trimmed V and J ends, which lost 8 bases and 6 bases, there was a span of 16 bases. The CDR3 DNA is TGTGCCAGTACCGGACTACCGGCGGATACGCAGTATTTT. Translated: CASTGLPADTQYF.